This TCR beta chain was retrieved from a study of shared clonotypes between healthy human individuals (dated by TCRdb to 2019 to 2021). Regarding the research as a whole: Two women and a few men aged 18 to 49 years were included in the cohort. For each donor, CD4 naive and CD4 memory were each given three plates, CD8 naive was given two plates, and CD8 memory was given one plate. To estimate repertoire size and how much clonotypes are shared between individuals, the study performed deep sequencing of blood TCR repertoires from five healthy adults. To increase sequencing depth and limit assay-specific biases, TCR repertoire library preparation and sequencing were carried out by different laboratories using diverse techniques. Between about 0.85 and 9.5 billion PBMCs per donor were obtained by leukapheresis.

Points on this clone: Its antigen is currently not known. No clone much larger than this one lies a single base away; base qualities are absent.

CDR1 and CDR2 are drawn from the germline V gene (reference sequence): WNHNN, SYGVQD. Here V drops 2 bases and J drops 7 bases, and the junction holds 5 bases not matched to any gene. From the cysteine up to the phenylalanine, the CDR3 has a length of 15 residues. The retained sequence is limited to the CDR3, 45 bases, with the frame set at the first base. Healthy HIV-negative adults with no recently reported acute infections or vaccinations were included as donors. All donors were Caucasian adults living in Nashville, Tennessee, USA. CD4+ T cells were enriched by magnetic negative selection, after which naive cells were positively selected on CD45RA and the negative fraction was taken as the memory subset. Blood was obtained by leukapheresis, after which PBMCs were separated by Ficoll-Histopaque density gradient centrifugation and cryopreserved in liquid nitrogen vapor phase. Analytical flow cytometry was used to check the purity and quantity of every magnetically sorted T cell population. Genomic DNA was isolated from each sorted fraction and quantified by UV absorbance on a Nanodrop 2000c.

TCR CDR3 regions were amplified from genomic DNA by multiplex PCR using the deep immunoSEQ assay. Genomic DNA extracted from each cell subset was distributed evenly over all wells of several immunoSEQ 96-well plates, and each plate served as one replicate. For sorted subsets, approximately 210 ng of genomic DNA, equivalent to 30,000 or so T cell genomes, went into each replicate PCR. Purified libraries were quantified with a Qubit 3.0 fluorometer, sized on a Bioanalyzer 2100, and re-quantified with the KAPA Library Quantification kit. Every immunoSEQ 96-well plate was sequenced on a separate single-read 150-cycle Illumina NextSeq 550 flow cell. The authors' analysis ran thus. Because only junctional sequences without quality scores were contained in the immunoSEQ output, filtering matching that applied to full-length reads could not be performed. To assign V/J genes and CDR3, sequences were annotated against IMGT germline references using PyIR, a Python wrapper for IgBLAST v1.9. Reads were filtered out if the reads had weak V/J assignments (E-value above 1e-6), no CDR3, stop codons, out-of-frame junctions, or ambiguous translated residues. A V3J clonotype was defined by an identical inferred V gene, J gene, and CDR3 amino acid sequence. To compute the percentage overlap between repertoires, the number of shared unique clonotypes was divided by the size of the smaller repertoire. RTK rarefaction, the Chao1 estimator, and Recon v2.1 estimates of unobserved clonotypes were used to assess repertoire richness. Generation probabilities for all TCRbeta clonotypes obtained by the gDNA method from a handful of donors were computed using OLGA. TCRdb provides this immuneACCESS table in a form limited to in-frame rearrangements. Some clones are lacking; in checked studies, under half of them reflect an unresolved V gene, and why the rest are absent is not known. V and J calls and clone size follow that table, whereas D and trimming were derived from the DNA. This sample lists about 2.4 million clones; roughly nine tenths were detected once. Clones ranked in the top ten supply around 0.14% of the sample.

What the authors observed across the whole study: Sampling was restricted to blood, and TCR repertoires in tissue are likely to differ from TCR repertoires in blood. Larger estimated clonotype richness was generally found for naive subsets than for memory subsets. Across a handful of donors, 4.5% to 6.5% of naive CD4, around 3.3% of naive CD8, 2.3% of memory CD4, and roughly 0.41% of memory CD8 clonotypes were shared. Rarefaction of sorted-subset datasets indicated incomplete sequencing despite the large sequencing depth. The small number of donors limited the genetic and exposure-history diversity represented. Compared with non-shared clonotypes, the clonotypes found in all four sorted-subset donors had higher generation probabilities. Based on pairwise subsampling, the degree of clonotype sharing among donors was expected to be affected by sequencing depth.

The material sequenced was naive CD4+ T cells sorted from blood. The cell subset or site label for this specimen denotes: CD45RA+ positively selected. The V and J segments used are TRBV10-1 and TRBJ1-4, and 9 junction bases match TRBD1. This TCR was recovered from a man between 18 and 29 years old in good health. The nucleotides read TGCGCCAGCAGTGAGGCCGGGACAGGGATTGAAAAACTGTTTTTT. Its coded protein is CASSEAGTGIEKLFF.